A selection of T cell receptor beta chains follows, all from one sample in a study of blood T cells in healthy people across ages. A single record per CDR3 protein comes from TCRdb applying MiXCR to the 5' RACE reads. The table records some 640,000 distinct CDR3 sequences, around 31% of them present only once. The sample consisted of blood. The receptors derive from a woman older than 75 in good health. The CDR3 runs from the conserved cysteine through the conserved F or W. D genes are given only for firm matches. Not every row has a clone size; where given, it reads once, few, many or a size class.

>few|TRBD1|12|TRBJ1-1|TRBV25-1
TGTGCCAGCAGTAGGACAGGGAACGTAGCTTTCTTT
CASSRTGNVAFF
>NA|NA|15|TRBJ1-1|TRBV9
TGTGCCAGCAGCGCCAATCAGGGCGTGAACACTGAAGCTTTCTTT
CASSANQGVNTEAFF
>NA|NA|13|TRBJ1-2|TRBV9
TGTGCCAGCAGCTCCGCAGCAAGCTATGGCTACACCTTC
CASSSAASYGYTF
>few|NA|15|TRBJ1-5|TRBV6-5
TGTGCCAGCGGAAGAGTGCAGGGTAGCAATCAGCCCCAGCATTTT
CASGRVQGSNQPQHF
>NA|TRBD1|15|TRBJ2-7|TRBV5-1
TGCGCCAGCAGCTGGGGGACAGGGGAGAGCTACGAGCAGTACTTC
CASSWGTGESYEQYF
>many|NA|13|TRBJ1-4|TRBV6-6
TGTGCCAGCAGTTACTCGGGGGGTGAAAAACTGTTTTTT
CASSYSGGEKLFF
>many|NA|14|TRBJ2-1|TRBV20-1
TGCAGTGCCTACCAGCCCAGGGGAGGCAATGAGCAGTTCTTC
CSAYQPRGGNEQFF
>NA|NA|17|TRBJ2-3|TRBV7-2
TGTGCCAGCAGCCAAGAACTCGGGGGACCAAGCACAGATACGCAGTATTTT
CASSQELGGPSTDTQYF
>once|NA|15|TRBJ2-7|TRBV20-1
TGCAGTGCTAGAGTGGCGGAGGCCGATACTCTGGAGCAGTACTTC
CSARVAEADTLEQYF
>NA|TRBD2|16|TRBJ2-7|TRBV7-9
TGTGCCAGCAGCCTATCGACTAGCGCCGATATCTACGAGCAGTACTTC
CASSLSTSADIYEQYF
>NA|TRBD2|16|TRBJ2-1|TRBV10-3
TGTGCCATCAGTGAGGTATTAAGCGGGGGGATCGATGAGCAGTTCTTC
CAISEVLSGGIDEQFF
>many|NA|14|TRBJ2-3|TRBV20-1
TGCAGTGCTAGCTGGGCAGGATTTACAGATACGCAGTATTTT
CSASWAGFTDTQYF
>many|NA|14|TRBJ2-7|TRBV6-2/TRBV6-3
TGTGCCAGCAGGAATGGGGACCTCGTCTACGAGCAGTACTTC
CASRNGDLVYEQYF
>many|NA|10|TRBJ1-1|TRBV12-3/TRBV12-4
TGTGCCAGCGGAAGCTCTGGGGCTTTCTTT
CASGSSGAFF
>NA|NA|15|TRBJ1-2|TRBV7-2
TGTGCCAGCAGCCCACAGATAGAGGGGGGCTATGGCTACACCTTC
CASSPQIEGGYGYTF
>many|NA|18|TRBJ2-1|TRBV14
TGTGCCAGCAGCCACCCCGGAGGGGGCGTCGGGACCTACAATGAGCAGTTCTTC
CASSHPGGGVGTYNEQFF
>NA|NA|15|TRBJ2-1|TRBV2
TGTGCCAGCAGTGTAGGCAGGCGTTTGTACAATGAGCAGTTCTTC
CASSVGRRLYNEQFF
>few|NA|16|TRBJ2-3|TRBV6-5
TGTGCCAGCAGTTACCTTCTGGGGCCGAGCACAGATACGCAGTATTTT
CASSYLLGPSTDTQYF
>few|TRBD1|14|TRBJ1-1|TRBV6-6
TGTGCCAGCAGGAGGGGGACAGACAACACTGAAGCTTTCTTT
CASRRGTDNTEAFF
>few|TRBD1|14|TRBJ1-6|TRBV2
TGTGCCAGCAGGGAGCGGGACAGAGACTCTCCCCTCCACTTT
CASRERDRDSPLHF
>many|TRBD2|17|TRBJ2-1|TRBV9
TGTGCCAGCAGCGCATTGGCACTAGCGGGGGGTTCCCATGAGCAGTTCTTC
CASSALALAGGSHEQFF
>few|TRBD1|13|TRBJ2-2|TRBV27
TGTGCCAGCAGTTTCCGGCAGGGGGAGAAGCTGTTTTTT
CASSFRQGEKLFF
>many|TRBD2|18|TRBJ2-3|TRBV7-3
TGTGCCAGCAGCGGCGAGGGGAGACTAGCGGGGGGCCCAGATACGCAGTATTTT
CASSGEGRLAGGPDTQYF
>many|TRBD2|15|TRBJ2-3|TRBV7-9
TGTGCCACCCGGGTAGGCGGGGGGGCGAAGGATACGCAGTATTTT
CATRVGGGAKDTQYF
>many|TRBD2|19|TRBJ2-7|TRBV5-1
TGCGCCAGCAGCCCCGGGGTAGCGGGCCTAATGACGGGAAGCTACGAGCAGTACTTC
CASSPGVAGLMTGSYEQYF
>NA|NA|15|TRBJ2-5|TRBV5-1
TGCGCCAGCAGCCTACCGTCACTTGTATTGGGGACCCAGTACTTC
CASSLPSLVLGTQYF
>many|TRBD1|16|TRBJ1-5|TRBV6-6
TGTGCCAGCAGACCCCGGGGACAGGGGAGCAATCAGCCCCAGCATTTT
CASRPRGQGSNQPQHF
>NA|NA|16|TRBJ1-2|TRBV14
TGTGCCAGCAGCCAAGATCGGCAGTCGCTCAACTATGGCTACACCTTC
CASSQDRQSLNYGYTF
>many|NA|16|TRBJ2-6|TRBV7-3
TGTGCCAGCAGCTTAAGCTCGGTGTCTGGGGCCAACGTCCTGACTTTC
CASSLSSVSGANVLTF
>many|TRBD1|18|TRBJ1-6|TRBV5-1
TGCGCCAGCAGCCCAGGACAGGGTTTGGCCTCCTATAATTCACCCCTCCACTTT
CASSPGQGLASYNSPLHF
>NA|NA|14|TRBJ1-2|TRBV28
TGTGCCAGCAGTTCCCTTATCGGGGGTTATGGCTACACCTTC
CASSSLIGGYGYTF
>NA|TRBD1|15|TRBJ1-2|TRBV7-9
TGTGCCAGCAGCTTAAGCGACAGGGCCTGGTATGGCTACACCTTC
CASSLSDRAWYGYTF
>NA|TRBD2|14|TRBJ2-7|TRBV2
TGTGCCAGCAGTGAAGGACTAGCATTGAATGAGCAGTACTTC
CASSEGLALNEQYF
>many|NA|14|TRBJ1-1|TRBV29-1
TGCAGCGTCGATGGGGGTGCCATGAACACTGAAGCTTTCTTT
CSVDGGAMNTEAFF
>many|NA|15|TRBJ2-1|TRBV7-9
TGTGCCAGCAGCCGGTGGACCGCCTCCTACAATGAGCAGTTCTTC
CASSRWTASYNEQFF
>NA|NA|14|TRBJ1-1|TRBV20-1
TGCAGTGCTAGTGAAGTTGGTGGGGTAGCTGAAGCTTTCTTT
CSASEVGGVAEAFF
>few|NA|15|TRBJ1-1|TRBV5-1
TGCGCCAGCAGCTTGGAGTGGGGTGGGGGCACTGAAGCTTTCTTT
CASSLEWGGGTEAFF
>NA|NA|12|TRBJ2-7|TRBV19
TGTGCCAGGGGGGGGCTTCCCTACGAGCAGTACTTC
CARGGLPYEQYF
>few|TRBD1|18|TRBJ2-1|TRBV3-1
TGTGCCAGCAGCCAGAGAACGTTGGAGGGACAGGGTAACAATGAGCAGTTCTTC
CASSQRTLEGQGNNEQFF
>NA|TRBD1|14|TRBJ1-2|TRBV20-1
TGCAGTGCTAGTGAACAGGGGGTTTCCTATGGCTACACCTTC
CSASEQGVSYGYTF
>NA|NA|13|TRBJ1-1|TRBV30
TGTGCCTGGGCTCCGGGGTCGAACACTGAAGCTTTCTTT
CAWAPGSNTEAFF
>few|NA|15|TRBJ1-1|TRBV18
TGTGCCAGCTCACCAAATTTCGGAGAGAACACTGAAGCTTTCTTT
CASSPNFGENTEAFF
>many|TRBD1|15|TRBJ2-7|TRBV29-1
TGCAGCGTTTGGATCAGGGGGCAGAGCTCCTACGAGCAGTACTTC
CSVWIRGQSSYEQYF
>few|NA|14|TRBJ1-5|TRBV20-1
TGCAGTGCCCTGGACCCCGCCAGCAATCAGCCCCAGCATTTT
CSALDPASNQPQHF
>NA|NA|15|TRBJ1-1|TRBV5-1
TGCGCCAGCGCGGGGACCGAAAGGGGGGACACTGAAGCTTTCTTT
CASAGTERGDTEAFF
>NA|NA|14|TRBJ2-7|TRBV11-2
TGTGCCAGCAGCAGCGTAAGGGACCCCAGCGAGCAGTACTTC
CASSSVRDPSEQYF
>many|TRBD2|18|TRBJ2-1|TRBV4-2
TGTGCCAGCAGCCCCCGGACTAGCGGGGGGGGATCCTACAATGAGCAGTTCTTC
CASSPRTSGGGSYNEQFF
>NA|NA|16|TRBJ2-1|TRBV7-6
TGTGCCAGCAGCTTAGGGACAGTGGGGGGGCACGATGAGCAGTTCTTC
CASSLGTVGGHDEQFF
>NA|NA|13|TRBJ1-5|TRBV7-9
TGTGCCAGCAGCCAAGGGGTCTATCAGCCCCAGCATTTT
CASSQGVYQPQHF
>NA|TRBD1|14|TRBJ2-1|TRBV11-2
TGTACGACCAGCATGGACAGGGGATACAATGAGCAGTTCTTC
CTTSMDRGYNEQFF
>many|NA|18|TRBJ2-1|TRBV20-1
TGCAGTGCTAGAGACGACCGCTCGGGACTAACAGGGGGGAATGAGCAGTTCTTC
CSARDDRSGLTGGNEQFF
>many|NA|15|TRBJ1-2|TRBV25-1
TGTGCCAGCAGTCGCTCCGTGGGGCGTAGCTATGGCTACACCTTC
CASSRSVGRSYGYTF
>NA|NA|14|TRBJ1-1|TRBV6-5
TGTGCCAGCAGTAAATTGACAGTTGACACTGAAGCTTTCTTT
CASSKLTVDTEAFF
>many|TRBD1|14|TRBJ2-7|TRBV4-1
TGCGCCAGCAGCCAAGTTGGGACAGGGTACGAGCAGTACTTC
CASSQVGTGYEQYF
>few|NA|17|TRBJ2-1|TRBV21-1
TGTGCCAGCAGCACGGGACTAGCGGGGGCTCTCTACAATGAGCAGTTCTTC
CASSTGLAGALYNEQFF
>many|NA|15|TRBJ1-5|TRBV12-3/TRBV12-4
TGTGCCAGCAGTTTGTCACCGAGTGGCAATCAGCCCCAGCATTTT
CASSLSPSGNQPQHF